This entry lists 23 T cell receptor beta chains sequenced from one sample in a study of response to subunit inactivated influenza vaccine. TCRdb used MiXCR to reprocess the RT-PCR reads, holding one entry per CDR3 protein. In the table there are 400,000 to 650,000 distinct CDR3 sequences, roughly 7.6% of which are singletons. Sequenced here: PBMCs from blood, sampled around 2 years after vaccination. These receptors all come from a man in his fifties or sixties who received an inactivated influenza vaccine.

This chain connects TRBV27 to TRBJ2-7, with 9 positions matching TRBD1. The germline V gene has CDR1 MNHEY and CDR2 SMNVEV (reference sequence). V lost 3 bases to trimming and J lost 6 bases; unmatched junction nucleotides: 3. The CDR3 runs 13 residues. The CDR3 protein is CASSFGTGREQYF. CDR3 DNA: TGTGCCAGCAGTTTCGGGACAGGGCGCGAGCAGTACTTC.

The chain is built from TRBV12-3 or TRBV12-4 and TRBJ1-2; D is ambiguous. V was shortened by 6 bases and J by 4 bases, with 15 bases between the two germline ends. The CDR3 spans 14 residues. CDR3 loop: CASSPGSKAYGYTF. Here the CDR3 DNA reads TGTGCCAGCAGCCCCGGGTCCAAAGCCTATGGCTACACCTTC.

CDR3 bases: TGCAGTGCTGGCCCTGCATGGCCACAGGGGACTGAAGCTTTCTTT. This translates into CSAGPAWPQGTEAFF. The chain links TRBV20-1 to TRBJ1-1; 7 nucleotides line up with TRBD1. Germline V gene data show CDR1 as DFQATT and CDR2 as SNEGSKA (reference sequence). There are 15 residues in the CDR3. The trim removed 5 bases at V and 5 bases at J, leaving 14 bases unmatched.

This clonotype was detected only a few times. The V and J genes are TRBV6-4 and TRBJ1-1; D unresolved. CDR1 and CDR2 (germline): MRHNA, SNTAGT. The V end lost 5 bases, the J end lost 4 bases, and 11 bases lay between the germline ends. The CDR3 runs to 13 residues. CDR3 in DNA: TGTGCCAGCAGTTATTCAGCGGGCACTGAAGCTTTCTTT. Protein product: CASSYSAGTEAFF.

A few counts support this clonotype. The V gene is TRBV6-1, the J gene TRBJ2-3, with TRBD1 matching 9 bases. This CDR3 has 18 amino acids. Germline loops: CDR1 MNHNS, CDR2 SASEGT. The J segment lost 3 bases and the V segment lost 0 bases, leaving 10 bases of the junction unmatched. CDR3 in amino acids: CASSEAGGQGGLTDTQYF. CDR3 coding DNA: TGTGCCAGCAGTGAAGCTGGGGGACAGGGTGGGTTGACAGATACGCAGTATTTT.

In its sample, this clonotype was seen many times. This rearrangement joins TRBV20-1 to TRBJ2-3, with 8 bases fitting TRBD2. V lost 4 bases to trimming and J lost 6 bases; unmatched junction nucleotides: 15. Germline CDR1 is DFQATT and CDR2 is SNEGSKA (reference sequence). There are 16 residues in the CDR3. DNA for the CDR3: TGCAGTGCTACAACGATTCGGGAGGGCCTTACCGATACGCAGTATTTT. As protein: CSATTIREGLTDTQYF.

Only a few counts were recorded for this clonotype. The gene calls are TRBV7-7 and TRBJ2-5, with D possibly matching TRBD2 (5 bases). The CDR3 is made up of 13 amino acids. Germline loops: CDR1 SSHAT, CDR2 FNYEAQ (reference sequence). V was shortened by 8 bases and J by 5 bases, with 15 bases between the two germline ends. CDR3 coding DNA: TGTGCCAGCGCCTTCGGGGTTGCGGAGACCCAGTACTTC. This gives the protein CASAFGVAETQYF.

The chain is built from TRBV4-2 and TRBJ2-7, with D perhaps assigned TRBD1 or TRBD2 (6 bases each). The V end lost 3 bases, the J end lost 6 bases, and 18 bases lay between the germline ends. This CDR3 has 15 residues. CDR1 is LGHNA, CDR2 YNFKEQ, per germline. CDR3 sequence reads: CASSQDQGRRIEQYF. CDR3 nucleotides: TGTGCCAGCAGCCAGGATCAGGGGAGGCGGATCGAGCAGTACTTC.

This clonotype showed up just a few times. The chain is built from TRBV29-1 and TRBJ1-1; 8 nucleotides agree with TRBD1. CDR3 length: 13 amino acids. J gave up 4 bases and V 5 bases, and 6 bases lay outside the gene matches. Germline CDR1 and CDR2: SQVTM and ANQGSEA. Here the CDR3 DNA reads TGCAGCGTTAGAACAGGGGGTAGCACTGAAGCTTTCTTT. Its protein is CSVRTGGSTEAFF. Variable domain in full (rest from reference TRBV29-1 and TRBJ1-1): SAVISQKPSRDICQRGTSLTIQCQVDSQVTMMFWYRQQPGQSLTLIATANQGSEATYESGFVIDKFPISRPNLTFSTLTVSNMSPEDSSIYLCSVRTGGSTEAFFGQGTRLTVV.

The chain links TRBV29-1 to TRBJ2-1; 7 bases are shared with TRBD1. Germline CDR1 is SQVTM and CDR2 is ANQGSEA. The trim removed 6 bases at V and 7 bases at J, leaving 9 bases unmatched. CDR3 length: 13 amino acids. CDR3 nucleotides: TGCAGCGTGAGGGCGACAGGGTATAATGAGCAGTTCTTC. Encoded protein: CSVRATGYNEQFF.

This clonotype has ten or more counts. The gene calls are TRBV7-9 and TRBJ1-5, with TRBD1 as a possible D gene (5 bases). The CDR3 contains 13 residues. Trimming took off 5 bases at V and 5 bases at J, with 10 bases between the two ends. Germline assignment: CDR1 SEHNR and CDR2 FQNEAQ (reference sequence). The CDR3 loop reads CASSRGSDQPQHF. DNA of the CDR3: TGTGCCAGCAGCCGGGGGAGCGATCAGCCCCAGCATTTT. Supplemented by reference TRBV7-9 and TRBJ1-5, the full variable domain reads DTGVSQNPRHKITKRGQNVTFRCDPISEHNRLYWYRQTLGQGPEFLTYFQNEAQLEKSRLLSDRFSAERPKGSFSTLEIQRTEQGDSAMYLCASSRGSDQPQHFGDGTRLSIL.

The rearrangement uses TRBV29-1 and TRBJ1-5, with 8 bases matching TRBD1. CDR1 and CDR2 (germline): SQVTM, ANQGSEA. After removal of 6 bases from V and 5 bases from J, the junction contained 12 bases not matched to a gene. This CDR3 is built from 15 residues. The chain's CDR3 is CSVDWDRQTYQPQHF. The CDR3 bases are TGCAGCGTCGACTGGGACAGGCAAACGTATCAGCCCCAGCATTTT.

This clonotype was picked up a small number of times. V gene TRBV20-1 combines with J gene TRBJ1-4, with D unresolved. Germline CDR1 and CDR2: DFQATT and SNEGSKA (reference sequence). V lost 6 bases and J lost 3, with 8 bases in between. The CDR3 spans 12 residues. CDR3 sequence reads: CSADGSNEKLFF. CDR3 DNA: TGCAGTGCGGACGGATCTAATGAAAAACTGTTTTTT.

V and J are TRBV12-3 or TRBV12-4 and TRBJ2-2; D is uncertain. V was pared by 5 bases and J by 8 bases, with 9 bases between. The CDR3 consists of 12 residues. CDR3 bases: TGTGCCAGCAGTCCGGGCCGGGGGGAGCTGTTTTTT. Amino acid sequence: CASSPGRGELFF.

About this clonotype: This may arise from a read error, as a much more abundant clone is one base away. In DNA, the CDR3 is TGTGCCAGCAGCTTGGCCTGGGGCATTGAGTTCTACGAGCAGTACTTC. Translated: CASSLAWGIEFYEQYF. The rearrangement joins TRBV5-6 to TRBJ2-7; D perhaps matches TRBD1 (5 bases). CDR3 length: 16 amino acids. With 0 bases removed from V and 3 bases from J, the gap between germline ends came to 16 bases. Germline lookup yields CDR1 SGHDT and CDR2 YYEEEE.

The chain couples TRBV10-3 to TRBJ2-2; 8 nucleotides line up with TRBD1. CDR1 ENHRY and CDR2 SYGVKD come from the germline V gene. V shed 10 bases, J shed 3 bases, and the junction held 7 bases outside the gene matches. The CDR3 consists of 14 residues. CDR3 sequence: CATGQGADTGELFF. The CDR3 DNA is TGTGCCACCGGGCAGGGGGCTGACACCGGGGAGCTGTTTTTT.

This clonotype was seen only a few times. The chain links TRBV4-3 to TRBJ2-1; 7 nucleotides agree with TRBD2. The CDR3 has 17 residues. The trim removed 0 bases at V and 7 bases at J, leaving 12 bases unmatched. The germline CDR1 and CDR2 sequences are LGHNA and YSLEER. CDR3 DNA sequence: TGCGCCAGCAGCCAAGATCTTGTCCGGGAGGCTCTGAATGAGCAGTTCTTC. It is translated as CASSQDLVREALNEQFF.

The chain combines TRBV7-9 with TRBJ2-7; tentative D call: TRBD1 (6 bases). The germline gives CDR1 SEHNR, CDR2 FQNEAQ (reference sequence). V dropped 5 bases and J dropped 6 bases, with 17 bases sitting between them. This CDR3 is 14 amino acids long. CDR3: CASSPTGQLLEQYF. For the CDR3, the DNA is TGTGCCAGCAGCCCTACTGGACAGCTCCTCGAGCAGTACTTC.

V usage is TRBV5-1 and J usage is TRBJ2-1, with TRBD2 identical over 9 bases. The CDR3 has 15 residues. V shed 5 bases, J shed 6 bases, and the junction held 9 bases outside the gene matches. From germline, CDR1 is SGHRS and CDR2 YFSETQ. CDR3 amino acids: CASRSLAGSGNEQFF. CDR3 nucleotides: TGCGCCAGCAGGTCGCTAGCGGGATCCGGCAATGAGCAGTTCTTC.

This clonotype was picked up many times. The V and J genes are TRBV6-5 and TRBJ2-1; either TRBD1 or TRBD2 may fit D (5 bases each). CDR1 is MNHEY and CDR2 is SVGAGI in the germline V gene. V was trimmed by 0 bases and J by 8 bases, leaving 14 bases between them. This CDR3 comprises 15 residues. For the CDR3, the DNA is TGTGCCAGCAGTTACTCGACGGGGCTTGGGTATGAGCAGTTCTTC. It is translated as CASSYSTGLGYEQFF.

This clonotype was recorded many times. The chain combines TRBV7-9 with TRBJ2-5; TRBD2 matches 14 bases. With 5 bases clipped from V and 5 bases from J, the junction kept 7 bases outside the gene matches. The CDR3 length is 16 residues. Germline assignment: CDR1 SEHNR and CDR2 FQNEAQ (reference sequence). The CDR3 nucleotides read TGTGCCAGCAGCCAGGGGACTAGCGGGAGAGGGGAGACCCAGTACTTC. It encodes CASSQGTSGRGETQYF.

The chain uses TRBV4-2 and TRBJ2-3; tentative D call: TRBD2 (5 bases). Trimming shortened V by 0 bases and J by 5 bases, and 15 bases separated the two germline ends. Germline assignment: CDR1 LGHNA and CDR2 YNFKEQ. The CDR3 has 16 residues. CDR3 DNA sequence: TGTGCCAGCAGCCAAGATCAAGGGCTAGGAGGAGATACGCAGTATTTT. This encodes CASSQDQGLGGDTQYF.

The chain joins TRBV13 to TRBJ2-4, with TRBD2 matching over 9 bases. V was clipped by 4 bases and J by 6 bases; unmatched bases: 4. The CDR3 is 14 amino acids. Germline V lookup: CDR1 PRHDT, CDR2 FYEKMQ (reference sequence). CDR3 DNA: TGTGCCAGCAGCTCCCGAGCGGGGGGAAACATTCAGTACTTC. It translates to CASSSRAGGNIQYF.